What follows describes a single T cell receptor (beta chain). The antigen remains unidentified. The time point denotes: week 35, safety follow-up. All doses held 300 ug of mutant IDH1 20-mer peptide, with topical imiquimod. Administration of eight vaccinations to patients took place in weeks 1, 3, 5, 7, 11, 15, 19, 23. This sample was included in a study of a mutant IDH1 vaccine in newly diagnosed glioma. The overall study: Beginning 4-6 weeks after radiotherapy alone, or with temozolomide cycles, vaccination took place. Visit timing is recorded as week 35 for V12 and week 47 for V13. Most had both radiotherapy and temozolomide beforehand; others had only one.

Measured with immunoSEQ multiplex PCR; TCRdb has only the in-frame clones, and not every one. The table includes some 33,000 clones, more than 75% detected once. The V gene lost 2 bases and the J gene lost 4 bases, with 6 bases spanning the gap. Germline V gives CDR1 KGHSH, CDR2 LQKENI. CDR3 length equals 13 residues. This chain links TRBV18 with TRBJ1-5, with D hard to call. This sequence was found in a young man with glioma. The sequencing used PBMCs, collected from a glioma patient whose treatment included an IDH1 peptide vaccine. The CDR3 DNA reads as TGTGCCAGCTCACCAGATCGAAATCAGCCCCAGCATTTT. This sequence encodes CASSPDRNQPQHF.